Listed here are 11 T cell receptor beta chains from one sample, sequenced in a study of blood T cell repertoires in COVID-19. Sequenced by immunoSEQ multiplex PCR; TCRdb stores in-frame clones only, minus some. Of around 180,000 clones in the sample, around 74% are singletons; the top ten hold under 3.5%. The material sequenced was peripheral blood. Every receptor here comes from a woman of 80 years or more with acute or convalescent COVID-19.

The chain recombines TRBV15 with TRBJ2-1; no clear D. Germline V gives CDR1 LNHNV, CDR2 YYDKDF (reference sequence). The germline V and J ends were trimmed by 0 bases and 8 bases, with 8 bases remaining between them. This CDR3 is built from 13 residues. The CDR3 loop is CATSRDVGYEQFF. CDR3 nucleotides: TGTGCCACCAGCAGAGATGTGGGCTATGAGCAGTTCTTC. Based on the CDR3 plus reference TRBV15 and TRBJ2-1, the full variable domain is DAMVIQNPRYQVTQFGKPVTLSCSQTLNHNVMYWYQQKSSQAPKLLFHYYDKDFNNEADTPDNFQSRRPNTSFCFLDIRSPGLGDTAMYLCATSRDVGYEQFFGPGTRLTVL.

The chain employs TRBV5-1 and TRBJ2-1, with 11 nucleotides matching TRBD2. The CDR3 runs 19 residues. J gave up 3 bases and V 3 bases, and 14 bases lay outside the gene matches. Per germline, CDR1 SGHRS and CDR2 YFSETQ. CDR3 loop: CASSSRGGTSGSHYNEQFF. In nucleotides, the CDR3 is TGCGCCAGCAGCTCGAGGGGGGGCACTAGCGGGAGTCACTACAATGAGCAGTTCTTC.

This clone was seen at least ten times. V usage is TRBV3-1 (or the pseudogene TRBV3-2) and J usage is TRBJ1-4, with D unclear. The CDR3 consists of 19 residues. Germline-derived CDR1 and CDR2 are LGHDT and YNNKEL (reference sequence). V lost 2 bases and J lost 0, with 19 bases in between. Here the CDR3 reads CASSQPGPPALATNEKLFF. The CDR3 DNA reads TGTGCCAGCAGCCAACCAGGTCCTCCGGCCCTTGCAACTAATGAAAAACTGTTTTTT.

The chain uses TRBV7-9 and TRBJ1-1; D remains unclear. This CDR3 is built from 12 residues. Germline-derived CDR1 and CDR2 are SEHNR and FQNEAQ (reference sequence). V was trimmed by 5 bases and J by 1 base, leaving 5 bases between them. CDR3 DNA: TGTGCCAGCAGCGCACAGAACACTGAAGCTTTCTTT. As protein: CASSAQNTEAFF.

The gene calls are TRBV6-6 and TRBJ2-7, with a possible D match to TRBD1 (6 bases). CDR3 length: 13 amino acids. Germline CDR1 is MNHNY and CDR2 is SVGAGI (reference sequence). V lost 2 bases, J lost 3 bases, and 8 bases lay in between. CDR3 sequence: CASSYDRYYEQYF. DNA of the CDR3: TGTGCCAGCAGTTACGACAGGTACTACGAGCAGTACTTC.

In this sample, this clone turned up once. The chain employs TRBV11-2 and TRBJ2-2, with D maybe TRBD1 (6 bases). Germline V gene sequence: CDR1 SGHAT, CDR2 FQNNGV. Trimming cost V 4 bases and J 4 bases, with 10 bases left between them. This CDR3 is built from 14 residues. CDR3 region: CASSSQGSTGELFF. For the CDR3, the DNA is TGTGCCAGCAGCTCCCAGGGGAGCACCGGGGAGCTGTTTTTT.

The gene calls are TRBV28 and TRBJ2-7; 8 bases fit TRBD2. Trimming cost V 8 bases and J 2 bases; bases outside gene matches: 14. This CDR3 has 16 residues. The V gene's germline CDR1 is MDHEN and CDR2 SYDVKM. CDR3 nucleotides: TGTGCCAGCGCGACGACCGGGACTAGAGCACCCTACGAGCAGTACTTC. Amino acid sequence: CASATTGTRAPYEQYF. Drawing the rest from reference TRBV28 and TRBJ2-7, the complete variable domain is DVKVTQSSRYLVKRTGEKVFLECVQDMDHENMFWYRQDPGLGLRLIYFSYDVKMKEKGDIPEGYSVSREKKERFSLILESASTNQTSMYLCASATTGTRAPYEQYFGPGTRLTVT.

This clone has a single count. The chain joins TRBV30 to TRBJ2-7; weak D call: TRBD2 (5 bases). The V and J ends lost 2 bases and 5 bases respectively, with 13 bases between them. This CDR3 comprises 13 residues. Germline CDR1 GTSNPN, CDR2 SVGIG (reference sequence). CDR3 coding DNA: TGTGCCTGGAGTCTATATGAGGGTGACGAGCAGTACTTC. This gives the protein CAWSLYEGDEQYF.

This chain uses TRBV7-8 with TRBJ2-5; 7 bases agree with TRBD2. This CDR3 is 13 amino acids long. The V gene end was trimmed by 2 bases and the J gene end by 4 bases; junction bases not matched to a gene: 1. Germline assignment: CDR1 SGHVS and CDR2 FQNEAQ. The CDR3, as DNA: TGTGCCAGCAGCTTATCTAGCGGAGAGACCCAGTACTTC. Its protein product is CASSLSSGETQYF.

At least ten counts were recorded for this clone. The V and J genes are TRBV30 and TRBJ1-3; D gene ambiguous. The germline V gene encodes CDR1 GTSNPN and CDR2 SVGIG (reference sequence). The CDR3 loop spans 15 amino acids. Trimming took off 4 bases at V and 0 bases at J, with 13 bases between the two ends. The CDR3 reads CAWTLGILSGNTIYF. In DNA form, the CDR3 reads TGTGCCTGGACGCTCGGGATCCTCTCTGGAAACACCATATATTTT.

The chain employs TRBV15 and TRBJ2-1; 7 positions match TRBD2. The CDR3 contains 13 residues. The germline V gene encodes CDR1 LNHNV and CDR2 YYDKDF (reference sequence). V lost 6 bases to trimming and J lost 6 bases; unmatched junction nucleotides: 5. The DNA for the CDR3 is TGTGCCACCAGGTACTTAGCGGGCAATGAGCAGTTCTTC. The encoded protein is CATRYLAGNEQFF.